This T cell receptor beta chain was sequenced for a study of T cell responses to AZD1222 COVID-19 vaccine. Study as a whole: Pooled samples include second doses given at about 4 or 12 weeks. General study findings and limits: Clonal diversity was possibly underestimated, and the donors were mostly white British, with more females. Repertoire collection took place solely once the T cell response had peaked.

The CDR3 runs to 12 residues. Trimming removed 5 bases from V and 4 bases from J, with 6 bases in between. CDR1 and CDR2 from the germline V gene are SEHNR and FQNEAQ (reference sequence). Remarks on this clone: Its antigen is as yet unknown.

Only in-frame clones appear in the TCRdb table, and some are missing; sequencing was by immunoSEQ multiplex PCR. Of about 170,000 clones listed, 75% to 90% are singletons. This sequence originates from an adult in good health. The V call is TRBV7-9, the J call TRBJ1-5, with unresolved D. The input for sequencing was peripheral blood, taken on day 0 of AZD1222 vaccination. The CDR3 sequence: CASSVINQPQHF. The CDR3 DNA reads TGTGCCAGCAGCGTCATTAATCAGCCCCAGCATTTT.